A single sample gave rise to the 9 T cell receptor beta chains below, sequenced in a study of beta chain features in type 1 diabetes. Investigators reverse transcribed all isolated RNA, so they sequenced expressed TCRB transcripts. TCRdb keeps only in-frame clones here, not all; method: immunoSEQ multiplex PCR. Found here are about 620,000 clones, 15% of them singletons; the top ten hold about 0.097%. Sequenced input: naive CD4+ T cells from blood. Receptors originate from a man aged 18 to 30 in good health.

The rearrangement joins TRBV7-2 to TRBJ1-1; possible D gene TRBD1, 6 bases. Germline CDR1 is SGHTA and CDR2 is FQGNSA. The CDR3 has 13 residues. V lost 5 bases, J lost 3 bases, and 10 bases lay in between. The CDR3 DNA reads as TGTGCCAGCAGCGCGCACAGGGACACTGAAGCTTTCTTT. It codes for CASSAHRDTEAFF. Looking up the rest from reference TRBV7-2 and TRBJ1-1 gives the full variable domain: GAGVSQSPSNKVTEKGKDVELRCDPISGHTALYWYRQSLGQGLEFLIYFQGNSAPDKSGLPSDRFSAERTGGSVSTLTIQRTQQEDSAVYLCASSAHRDTEAFFGQGTRLTVV.

The gene calls are TRBV7-9 and TRBJ2-1; 9 nucleotides line up with TRBD1. Germline CDR1 reads SEHNR; CDR2 reads FQNEAQ (reference sequence). The CDR3 runs to 16 residues. V shed 2 bases and J 7 bases; nucleotides not matched to a gene: 9. CDR3 bases: TGTGCCAGCAGCTTAAAGACAGGGGGACGTACAAATGAGCAGTTCTTC. Its protein is CASSLKTGGRTNEQFF.

The count of this clone is one. The chain combines TRBV5-4 with TRBJ2-7, with unresolved D. The germline gives CDR1 SGHNT, CDR2 YYREEE (reference sequence). The CDR3 consists of 13 residues. Trimming cost V 1 base and J 2 bases, with 7 bases left between them. CDR3 sequence reads: CASSLPSTYEQYF. The CDR3 region has the DNA TGTGCCAGCAGCTTGCCATCGACCTACGAGCAGTACTTC.

The chain recombines TRBV15 with TRBJ2-4; perhaps TRBD2 as D (6 bases). The CDR3 has 14 amino acids. From germline, CDR1 is LNHNV and CDR2 YYDKDF (reference sequence). V lost 9 bases and J 1 base, leaving 13 bases between the germline ends. CDR3 DNA sequence: TGTGCCACAACGGGGACTGGGGCCAAAAACATTCAGTACTTC. Amino acid sequence: CATTGTGAKNIQYF.

This chain links TRBV30 with TRBJ1-5; D is perhaps TRBD1 (5 bases). Germline V gene lookup returns CDR1 GTSNPN and CDR2 SVGIG (reference sequence). There are 15 residues in the CDR3. The ends were cut back, 1 base at V and 8 bases at J, with 18 bases in the middle. The CDR3 DNA reads as TGTGCCTGGAGTGCCCCCGGGGCCTGGGAAAAGCCCCAGCATTTT. Translated, it gives CAWSAPGAWEKPQHF.

The V gene is TRBV9, the J gene TRBJ1-6; D possibly corresponds to TRBD1 (6 bases). The CDR3 has 15 residues. From germline, CDR1 is SGDLS and CDR2 YYNGEE. Trimming pared 4 bases from V and 5 bases from J, leaving 13 bases between. The CDR3 reads CASSNQGLHNSPLHF. The CDR3 DNA reads TGTGCCAGCAGCAACCAGGGGCTTCATAATTCACCCCTCCACTTT.

This clone was seen a handful of times. The CDR3 loop reads CASSPRQSAGEQYF. CDR3 bases: TGTGCCAGCAGCCCCCGACAGTCAGCCGGCGAGCAGTACTTC. The chain has TRBV7-9 and TRBJ2-7, with D perhaps matching TRBD1 (5 bases). Trimming left V 5 bases short and J 6 bases short, with 17 bases between. The CDR3 spans 14 residues. Per germline, CDR1 SEHNR and CDR2 FQNEAQ (reference sequence).

In its sample, this clone was seen a few times. This chain connects TRBV29-1 to TRBJ2-5, with a possible D match to TRBD1 (6 bases). This CDR3 is 11 amino acids long. CDR1 SQVTM and CDR2 ANQGSEA come from the germline V gene. V lost 6 bases, J lost 5 bases, and 10 bases lay in between. CDR3 residues: CSVRTVETQYF. The CDR3 DNA sequence: TGCAGCGTCCGGACAGTTGAGACCCAGTACTTC. Full variable domain (rest looked up from reference TRBV29-1 and TRBJ2-5): SAVISQKPSRDICQRGTSLTIQCQVDSQVTMMFWYRQQPGQSLTLIATANQGSEATYESGFVIDKFPISRPNLTFSTLTVSNMSPEDSSIYLCSVRTVETQYFGPGTRLLVL.

V and J are TRBV28 and TRBJ1-2; D uncertain. Germline CDR1 reads MDHEN; CDR2 reads SYDVKM. Trimming pared 2 bases from V and 6 bases from J, leaving 16 bases between. The CDR3 covers 15 residues. CDR3 coding DNA: TGTGCCAGCAGTTTAGTAGGGTTTGATGGAAATGGCTACACCTTC. It translates to CASSLVGFDGNGYTF.